This T cell receptor (beta chain) was sequenced for a study of blood T cell repertoires in COVID-19. Study background: Sites across the United States, Italy and Spain contributed samples from acute and convalescent COVID-19. T cells, B-cell-depleted T cells, or PBMCs supplied cDNA or gDNA.

The table came from immunoSEQ multiplex PCR; TCRdb's copy has only in-frame clones and leaves some out. The sample shows around 170,000 clones, around 89% of them seen only once. This CDR3 comprises 15 residues. Per germline, CDR1 MDHEN and CDR2 SYDVKM. The germline V and J ends were trimmed by 2 bases and 5 bases, with 12 bases remaining between them. J is TRBJ2-2 and V is TRBV28, with D perhaps matching TRBD2 (5 bases). Sequenced: peripheral blood. This receptor was obtained from a man aged 18 to 30 who had recovered from COVID-19. CDR3 in amino acids: CASSLQRLGTGELFF. The CDR3 region has the DNA TGTGCCAGCAGTTTACAGCGGCTGGGGACCGGGGAGCTGTTTTTT.